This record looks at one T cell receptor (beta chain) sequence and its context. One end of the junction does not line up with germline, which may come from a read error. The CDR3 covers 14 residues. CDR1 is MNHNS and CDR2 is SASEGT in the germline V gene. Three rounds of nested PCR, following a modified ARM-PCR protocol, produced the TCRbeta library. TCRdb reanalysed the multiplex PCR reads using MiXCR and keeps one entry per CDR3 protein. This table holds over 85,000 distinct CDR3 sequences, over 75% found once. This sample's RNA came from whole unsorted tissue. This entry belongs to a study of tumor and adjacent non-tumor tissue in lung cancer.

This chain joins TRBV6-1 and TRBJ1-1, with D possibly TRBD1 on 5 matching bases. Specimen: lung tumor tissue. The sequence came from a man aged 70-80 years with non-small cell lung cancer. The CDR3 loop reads CSSSEVEGATEAFF. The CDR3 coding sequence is TGTTCCAGCAGTGAAGTCGAAGGGGCGACGGAAGCTTTCTTT.